This T cell receptor (beta chain) was sequenced during a study of cytomegalovirus exposure and HLA in healthy donors. Study-wide findings and caveats: The authors considered a cluster of highly shared sequence variants likely to be a sequencing artifact.

There are 14 residues in the CDR3. V lost 4 bases, J lost 4 bases, and 13 bases lay in between. Germline CDR1 SEHNR, CDR2 FQNEAQ (reference sequence). Primers for the PCR totalled 60 Vbeta and 13 Jbeta. Repertoires were generated with immunoSEQ multiplex PCR, while TCRdb's copy carries only in-frame clones and drops some. The sample carries more than 150,000 clones, about 85% recorded once. About this clone: Its specificity is not known.

Sequenced material: PBMCs. This chain uses TRBV7-9 with TRBJ1-1; no clear D. This clonotype originated in a girl between 10 and 17 years old in good health and CMV-seropositive. CDR3 sequence: CASSSRTPSTEAFF. CDR3 nucleotides: TGTGCCAGCAGCTCACGAACCCCCAGCACTGAAGCTTTCTTT.